The present T cell receptor beta chain was sequenced within a study of cytomegalovirus exposure and HLA in healthy donors. Findings and limits, study-wide: Researchers counted 150 to 200 TCR beta chains as cytomegalovirus-associated.

This clone has just one count. Its target is unknown. The length of the CDR3 is 18 residues. V trimming: 0 bases; J trimming: 0 bases; junction bases outside the gene matches: 12. Germline CDR1 and CDR2: SGDLS and YYNGEE. 13 Jbeta primers and 60 Vbeta primers were used for the PCR. Libraries were prepared by immunoSEQ multiplex PCR; TCRdb keeps only in-frame clonotypes and omits some of them. This table holds 40,000 to 45,000 clones, 50% to 55% found once. The receptor was derived from a human donor in good health. The sample comprised PBMCs. The chain joins TRBV9 to TRBJ2-7, with 7 bases matching TRBD2. CDR3 sequence (DNA): TGTGCCAGCAGCGTAGGGGGAGGGAGCGCCCGAAGCTCCTACGAGCAGTACTTC. Translating it yields CASSVGGGSARSSYEQYF.